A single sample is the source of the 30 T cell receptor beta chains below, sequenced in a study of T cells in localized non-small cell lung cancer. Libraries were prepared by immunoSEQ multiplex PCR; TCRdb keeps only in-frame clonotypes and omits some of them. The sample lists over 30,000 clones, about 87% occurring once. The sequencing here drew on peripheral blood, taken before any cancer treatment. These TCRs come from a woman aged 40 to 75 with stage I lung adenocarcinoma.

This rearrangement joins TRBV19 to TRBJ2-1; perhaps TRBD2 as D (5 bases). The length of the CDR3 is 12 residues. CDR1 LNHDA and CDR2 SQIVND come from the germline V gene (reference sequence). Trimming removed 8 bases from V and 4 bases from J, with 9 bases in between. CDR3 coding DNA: TGTGCCAGTTTCGGCGGGTACAATGAGCAGTTCTTC. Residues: CASFGGYNEQFF.

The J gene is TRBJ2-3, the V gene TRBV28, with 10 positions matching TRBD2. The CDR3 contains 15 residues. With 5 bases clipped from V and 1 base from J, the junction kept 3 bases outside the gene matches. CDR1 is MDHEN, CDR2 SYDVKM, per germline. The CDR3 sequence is CASSLAGEGTDTQYF. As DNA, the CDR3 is TGTGCCAGCAGTCTAGCGGGGGAGGGCACAGATACGCAGTATTTT. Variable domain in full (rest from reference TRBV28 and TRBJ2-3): DVKVTQSSRYLVKRTGEKVFLECVQDMDHENMFWYRQDPGLGLRLIYFSYDVKMKEKGDIPEGYSVSREKKERFSLILESASTNQTSMYLCASSLAGEGTDTQYFGPGTRLTVL.

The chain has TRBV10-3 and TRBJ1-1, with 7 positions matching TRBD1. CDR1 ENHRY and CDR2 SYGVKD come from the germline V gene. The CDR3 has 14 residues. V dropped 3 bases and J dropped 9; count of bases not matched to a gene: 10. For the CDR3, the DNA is TGTGCCATCAGTGAACCTAACAGGGGAAGGAAAGCTTTCTTT. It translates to CAISEPNRGRKAFF.

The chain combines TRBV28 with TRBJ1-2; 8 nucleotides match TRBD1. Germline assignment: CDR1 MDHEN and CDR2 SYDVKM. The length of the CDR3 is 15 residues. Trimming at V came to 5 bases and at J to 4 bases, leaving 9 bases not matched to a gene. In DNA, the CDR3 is TGTGCCAGCAGTCAAGGACAGGGTTCGTCCTATGGCTACACCTTC. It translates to CASSQGQGSSYGYTF.

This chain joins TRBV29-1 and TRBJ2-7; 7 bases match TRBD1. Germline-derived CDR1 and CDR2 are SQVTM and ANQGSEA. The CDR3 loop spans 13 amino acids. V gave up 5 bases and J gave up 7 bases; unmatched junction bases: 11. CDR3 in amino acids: CSVPSRGRDEQYF. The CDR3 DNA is TGCAGCGTTCCCTCTAGGGGGCGCGATGAGCAGTACTTC.

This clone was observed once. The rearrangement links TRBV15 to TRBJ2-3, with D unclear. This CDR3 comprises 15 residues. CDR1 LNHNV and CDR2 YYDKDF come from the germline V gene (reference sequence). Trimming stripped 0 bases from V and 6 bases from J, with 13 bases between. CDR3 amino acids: CATSRDPRPDDTQYF. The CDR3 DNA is TGTGCCACCAGCAGAGATCCCAGGCCCGACGATACGCAGTATTTT.

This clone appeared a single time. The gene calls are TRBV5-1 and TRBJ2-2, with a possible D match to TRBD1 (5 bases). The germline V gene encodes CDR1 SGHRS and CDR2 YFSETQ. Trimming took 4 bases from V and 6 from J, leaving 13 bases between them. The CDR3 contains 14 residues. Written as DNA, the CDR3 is TGCGCCAGCAGCCTGGGGCAGGTATCCGGGGAGCTGTTTTTT. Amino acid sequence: CASSLGQVSGELFF. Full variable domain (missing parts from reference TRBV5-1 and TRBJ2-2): KAGVTQTPRYLIKTRGQQVTLSCSPISGHRSVSWYQQTPGQGLQFLFEYFSETQRNKGNFPGRFSGRQFSNSRSEMNVSTLELGDSALYLCASSLGQVSGELFFGEGSRLTVL.

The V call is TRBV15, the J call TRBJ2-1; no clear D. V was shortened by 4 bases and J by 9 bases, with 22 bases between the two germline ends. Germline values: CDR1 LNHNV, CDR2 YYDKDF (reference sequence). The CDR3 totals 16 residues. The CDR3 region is CATSIRLRAPRPEQFF. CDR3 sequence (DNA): TGTGCCACCAGCATCCGATTAAGGGCGCCTAGACCTGAGCAGTTCTTC.

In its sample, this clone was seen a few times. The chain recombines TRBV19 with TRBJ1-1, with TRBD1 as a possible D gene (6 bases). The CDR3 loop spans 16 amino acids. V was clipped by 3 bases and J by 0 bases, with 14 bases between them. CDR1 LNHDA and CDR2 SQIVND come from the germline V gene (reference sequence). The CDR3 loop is CASSMNVQGLNTEAFF. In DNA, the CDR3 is TGTGCCAGTAGTATGAATGTGCAGGGGTTGAACACTGAAGCTTTCTTT.

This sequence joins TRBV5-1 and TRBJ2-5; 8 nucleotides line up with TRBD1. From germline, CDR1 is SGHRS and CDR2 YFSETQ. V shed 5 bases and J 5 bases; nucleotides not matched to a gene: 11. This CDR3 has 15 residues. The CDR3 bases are TGCGCCAGCAGGTTCACCCCGACAGGGGCGGAGACCCAGTACTTC. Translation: CASRFTPTGAETQYF.

The chain's CDR3 is CASSQQSNNYGYTF. In DNA form, the CDR3 reads TGTGCCAGCAGCCAACAATCGAATAACTATGGCTACACCTTC. The chain uses TRBV16 and TRBJ1-2; D is undetermined. Trimming removed 2 bases at V and 1 base at J, with 8 bases between. The CDR3 covers 14 residues. Germline V gene sequence: CDR1 KGHSY, CDR2 FQNENV.

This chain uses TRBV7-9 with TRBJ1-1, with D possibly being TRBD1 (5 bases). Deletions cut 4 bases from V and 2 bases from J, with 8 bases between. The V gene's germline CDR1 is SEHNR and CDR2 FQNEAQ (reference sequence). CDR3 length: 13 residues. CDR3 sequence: CASSYGTNTEAFF. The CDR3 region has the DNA TGTGCCAGCAGCTACGGGACCAACACTGAAGCTTTCTTT. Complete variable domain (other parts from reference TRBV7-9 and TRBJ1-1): DTGVSQNPRHKITKRGQNVTFRCDPISEHNRLYWYRQTLGQGPEFLTYFQNEAQLEKSRLLSDRFSAERPKGSFSTLEIQRTEQGDSAMYLCASSYGTNTEAFFGQGTRLTVV.

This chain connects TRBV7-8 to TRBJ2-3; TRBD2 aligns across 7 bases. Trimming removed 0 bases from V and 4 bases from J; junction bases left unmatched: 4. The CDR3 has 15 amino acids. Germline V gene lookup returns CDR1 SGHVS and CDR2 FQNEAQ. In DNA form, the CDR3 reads TGTGCCAGCAGCTTAGCGGGAGGGCCCGCAGATACGCAGTATTTT. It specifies CASSLAGGPADTQYF.

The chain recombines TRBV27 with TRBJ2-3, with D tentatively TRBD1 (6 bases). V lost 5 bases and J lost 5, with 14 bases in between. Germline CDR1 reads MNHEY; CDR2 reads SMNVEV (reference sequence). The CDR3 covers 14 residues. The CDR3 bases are TGTGCCAGCAGTCTACAGGGAATTGGAGATACGCAGTATTTT. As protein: CASSLQGIGDTQYF.

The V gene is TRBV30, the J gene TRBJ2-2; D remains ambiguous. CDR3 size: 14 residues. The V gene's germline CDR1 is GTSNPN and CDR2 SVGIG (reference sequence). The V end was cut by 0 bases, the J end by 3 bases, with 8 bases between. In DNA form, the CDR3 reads TGTGCCTGGAGTGTAGCAGGAGACACCGGGGAGCTGTTTTTT. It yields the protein CAWSVAGDTGELFF.

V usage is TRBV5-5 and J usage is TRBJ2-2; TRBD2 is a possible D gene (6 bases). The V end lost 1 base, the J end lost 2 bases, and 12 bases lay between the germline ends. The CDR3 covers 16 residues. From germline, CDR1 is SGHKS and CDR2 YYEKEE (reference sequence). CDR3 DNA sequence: TGTGCCAGCAGCTTGCTCGCGGGAACCAACACCGGGGAGCTGTTTTTT. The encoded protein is CASSLLAGTNTGELFF.

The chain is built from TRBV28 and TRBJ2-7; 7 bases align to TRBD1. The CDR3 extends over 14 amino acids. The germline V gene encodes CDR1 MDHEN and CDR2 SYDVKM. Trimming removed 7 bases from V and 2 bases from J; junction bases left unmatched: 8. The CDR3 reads CASTFPGQAYEQYF. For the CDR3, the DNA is TGTGCCAGCACCTTCCCCGGACAGGCCTACGAGCAGTACTTC. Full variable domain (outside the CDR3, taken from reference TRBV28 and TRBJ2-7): DVKVTQSSRYLVKRTGEKVFLECVQDMDHENMFWYRQDPGLGLRLIYFSYDVKMKEKGDIPEGYSVSREKKERFSLILESASTNQTSMYLCASTFPGQAYEQYFGPGTRLTVT.

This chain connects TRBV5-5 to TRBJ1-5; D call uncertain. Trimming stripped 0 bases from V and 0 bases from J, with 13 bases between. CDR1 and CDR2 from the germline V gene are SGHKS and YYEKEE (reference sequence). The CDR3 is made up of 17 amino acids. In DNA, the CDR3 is TGTGCCAGCAGCTTGGCGGTGTCGGCGTATAGCAATCAGCCCCAGCATTTT. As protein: CASSLAVSAYSNQPQHF.

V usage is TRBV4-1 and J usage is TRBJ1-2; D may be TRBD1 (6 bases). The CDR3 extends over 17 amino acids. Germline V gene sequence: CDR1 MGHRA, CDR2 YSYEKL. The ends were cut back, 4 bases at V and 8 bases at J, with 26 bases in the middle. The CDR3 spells CASSPIQGQGLTLGYTF. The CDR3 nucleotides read TGCGCCAGCAGCCCTATCCAGGGGCAGGGTCTGACCCTGGGCTACACCTTC.

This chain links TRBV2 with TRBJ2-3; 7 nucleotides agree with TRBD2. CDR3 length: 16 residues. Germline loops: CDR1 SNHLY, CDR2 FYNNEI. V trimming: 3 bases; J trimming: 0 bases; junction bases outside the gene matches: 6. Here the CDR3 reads CASSDLLARSTDTQYF. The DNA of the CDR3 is TGTGCCAGCAGTGACCTACTAGCGAGAAGCACAGATACGCAGTATTTT.

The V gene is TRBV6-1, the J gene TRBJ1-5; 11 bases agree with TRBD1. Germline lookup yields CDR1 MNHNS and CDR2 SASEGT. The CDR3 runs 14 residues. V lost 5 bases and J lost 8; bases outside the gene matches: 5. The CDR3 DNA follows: TGTGCCAGCAGTAGGACAGGGGGCAGGGAGCCCCAGCATTTT. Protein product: CASSRTGGREPQHF.

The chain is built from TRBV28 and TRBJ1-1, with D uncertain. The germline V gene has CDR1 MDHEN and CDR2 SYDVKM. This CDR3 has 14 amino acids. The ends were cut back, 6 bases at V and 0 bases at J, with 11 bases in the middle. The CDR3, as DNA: TGTGCCAGCAGCCCCGCGGGCCTGAACACTGAAGCTTTCTTT. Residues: CASSPAGLNTEAFF.

The CDR3 reads CASSLVGGEQFF. As DNA, the CDR3 is TGTGCCAGCAGCTTGGTAGGTGGTGAGCAGTTCTTC. The genes are TRBV5-4 and TRBJ2-1; D is undetermined. The V gene's germline CDR1 is SGHNT and CDR2 YYREEE (reference sequence). This CDR3 region has 12 residues. Trimming left V 0 bases short and J 9 bases short, with 7 bases between.

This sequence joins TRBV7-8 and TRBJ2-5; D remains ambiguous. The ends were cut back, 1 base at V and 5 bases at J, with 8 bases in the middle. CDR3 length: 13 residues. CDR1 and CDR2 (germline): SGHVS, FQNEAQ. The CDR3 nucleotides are TGTGCCAGCAGCTTAGGTGTTTCGGAGACCCAGTACTTC. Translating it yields CASSLGVSETQYF.

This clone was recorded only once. CDR3 sequence (DNA): TGTGCCAGCAGCTTGGAAGGGGGCTCGGGTGGCTACACCTTC. Its translation: CASSLEGGSGGYTF. This rearrangement joins TRBV5-6 to TRBJ1-2; 7 positions agree with TRBD1. The CDR3 runs 14 residues. The germline CDR1 and CDR2 sequences are SGHDT and YYEEEE. J gave up 7 bases and V 0 bases, and 6 bases lay outside the gene matches.

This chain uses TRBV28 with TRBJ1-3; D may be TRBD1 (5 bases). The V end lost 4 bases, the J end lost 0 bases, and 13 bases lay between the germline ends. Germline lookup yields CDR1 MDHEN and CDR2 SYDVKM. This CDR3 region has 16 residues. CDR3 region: CASSSLGVSSGNTIYF. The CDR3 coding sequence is TGTGCCAGCAGTTCACTAGGGGTTAGCTCTGGAAACACCATATATTTT. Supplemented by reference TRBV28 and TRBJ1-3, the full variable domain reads DVKVTQSSRYLVKRTGEKVFLECVQDMDHENMFWYRQDPGLGLRLIYFSYDVKMKEKGDIPEGYSVSREKKERFSLILESASTNQTSMYLCASSSLGVSSGNTIYFGEGSWLTVV.

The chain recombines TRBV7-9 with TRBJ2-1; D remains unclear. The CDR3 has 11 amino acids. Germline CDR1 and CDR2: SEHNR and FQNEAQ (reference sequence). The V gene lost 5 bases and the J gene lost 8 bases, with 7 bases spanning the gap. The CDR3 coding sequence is TGTGCCAGCAGCCCCCTGGATGAGCAGTTCTTC. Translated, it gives CASSPLDEQFF.

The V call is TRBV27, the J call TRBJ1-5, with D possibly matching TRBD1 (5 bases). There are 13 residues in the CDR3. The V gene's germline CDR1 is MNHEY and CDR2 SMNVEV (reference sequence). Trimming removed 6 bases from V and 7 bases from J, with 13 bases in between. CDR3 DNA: TGTGCCAGCAGCTGGGGCGCGGCACAGCCCCAGCATTTT. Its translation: CASSWGAAQPQHF.

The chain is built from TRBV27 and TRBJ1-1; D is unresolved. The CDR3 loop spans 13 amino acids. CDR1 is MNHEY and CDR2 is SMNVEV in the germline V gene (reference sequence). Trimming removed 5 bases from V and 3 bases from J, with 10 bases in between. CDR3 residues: CASSPGRYTEAFF. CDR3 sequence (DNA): TGTGCCAGCAGTCCTGGACGGTACACTGAAGCTTTCTTT.

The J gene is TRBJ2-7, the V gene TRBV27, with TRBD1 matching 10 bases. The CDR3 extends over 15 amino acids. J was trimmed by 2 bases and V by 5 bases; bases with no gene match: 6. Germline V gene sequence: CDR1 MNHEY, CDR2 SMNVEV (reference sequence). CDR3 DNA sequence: TGTGCCAGCAGTAGGGGACAGGGGACCCCCTACGAGCAGTACTTC. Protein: CASSRGQGTPYEQYF.